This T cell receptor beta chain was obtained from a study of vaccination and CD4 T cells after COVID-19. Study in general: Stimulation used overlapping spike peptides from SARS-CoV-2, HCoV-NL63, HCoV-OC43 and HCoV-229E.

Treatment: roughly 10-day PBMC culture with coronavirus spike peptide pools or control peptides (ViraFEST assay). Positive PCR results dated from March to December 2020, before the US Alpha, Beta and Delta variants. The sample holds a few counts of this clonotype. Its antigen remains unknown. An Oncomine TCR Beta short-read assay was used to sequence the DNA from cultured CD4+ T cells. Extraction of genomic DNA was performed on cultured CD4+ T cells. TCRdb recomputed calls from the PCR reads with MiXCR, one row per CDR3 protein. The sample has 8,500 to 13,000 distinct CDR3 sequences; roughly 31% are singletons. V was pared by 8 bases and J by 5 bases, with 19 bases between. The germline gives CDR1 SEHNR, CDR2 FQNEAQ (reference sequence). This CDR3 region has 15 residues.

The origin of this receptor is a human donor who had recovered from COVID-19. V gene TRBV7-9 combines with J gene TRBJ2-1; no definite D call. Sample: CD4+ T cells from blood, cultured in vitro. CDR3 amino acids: CASSRLNRPDNEQFF. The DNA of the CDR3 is TGTGCCAGCTCCAGGTTGAACAGACCAGACAATGAGCAGTTCTTC.